This entry features one T cell receptor (beta chain) sequence. Its target is not known. Here immunoSEQ multiplex PCR was the method, and the copy in TCRdb shows in-frame clones only, minus some. This table holds about 190,000 clones, more than 80% found once. The data derive from a study of cytomegalovirus exposure and HLA in healthy donors. Study information: According to later analysis, the same platform produced the 120 validation and approximately 700 first-cohort repertoires. Notes on the study in general: It was reportedly the case that the classifier diagnosed cytomegalovirus status with high specificity and sensitivity.

This TCR was sampled from a man younger than 35 in good health and CMV-seropositive. Sequenced sample: PBMCs.

CDR3 sequence reads: CASSYGGEQYF. In DNA form, the CDR3 reads TGTGCCAGCAGTTATGGAGGCGAGCAGTACTTC. The gene calls are TRBV6-6 and TRBJ2-7; weak D call: TRBD2 (5 bases). The CDR3 spans 11 residues. Trimming removed 3 bases at V and 6 bases at J, with 6 bases between. Germline lookup yields CDR1 MNHNY and CDR2 SVGAGI (reference sequence).